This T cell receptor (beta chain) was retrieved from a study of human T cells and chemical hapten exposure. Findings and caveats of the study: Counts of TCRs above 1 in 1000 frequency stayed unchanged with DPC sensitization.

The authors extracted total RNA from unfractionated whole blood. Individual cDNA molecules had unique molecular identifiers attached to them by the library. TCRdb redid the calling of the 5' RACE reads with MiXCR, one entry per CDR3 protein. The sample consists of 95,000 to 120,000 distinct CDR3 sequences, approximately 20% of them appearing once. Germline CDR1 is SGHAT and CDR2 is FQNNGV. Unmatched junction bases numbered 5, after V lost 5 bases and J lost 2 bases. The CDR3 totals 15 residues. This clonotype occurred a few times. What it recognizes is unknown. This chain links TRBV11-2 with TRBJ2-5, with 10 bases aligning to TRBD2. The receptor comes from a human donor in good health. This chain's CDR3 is CASSTGTSAQETQYF. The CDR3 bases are TGTGCCAGCAGCACTGGGACTAGCGCACAAGAGACCCAGTACTTC.